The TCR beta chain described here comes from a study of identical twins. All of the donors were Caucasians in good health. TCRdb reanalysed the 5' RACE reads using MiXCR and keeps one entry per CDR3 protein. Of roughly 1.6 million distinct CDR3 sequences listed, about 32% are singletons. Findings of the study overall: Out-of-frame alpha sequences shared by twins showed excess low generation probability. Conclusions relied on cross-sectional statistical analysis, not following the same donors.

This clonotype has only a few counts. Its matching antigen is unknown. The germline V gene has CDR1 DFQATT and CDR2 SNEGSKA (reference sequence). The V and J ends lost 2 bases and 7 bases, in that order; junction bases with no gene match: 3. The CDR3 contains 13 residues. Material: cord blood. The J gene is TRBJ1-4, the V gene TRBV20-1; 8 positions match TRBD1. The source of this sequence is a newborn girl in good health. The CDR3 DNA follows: TGCAGTGCTAGATGGCAGGGGGCTGAAAAACTGTTTTTT. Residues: CSARWQGAEKLFF.